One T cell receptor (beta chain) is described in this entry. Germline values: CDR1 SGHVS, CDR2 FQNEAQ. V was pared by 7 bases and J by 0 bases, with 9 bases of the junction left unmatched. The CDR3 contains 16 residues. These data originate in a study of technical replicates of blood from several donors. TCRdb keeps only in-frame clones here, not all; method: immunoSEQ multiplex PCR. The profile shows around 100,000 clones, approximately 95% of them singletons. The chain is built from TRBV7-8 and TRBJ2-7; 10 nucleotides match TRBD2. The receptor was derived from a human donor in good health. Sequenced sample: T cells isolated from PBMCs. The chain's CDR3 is CASTILAGGNSYEQYF. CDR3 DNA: TGTGCCAGCACCATCTTAGCGGGAGGTAACTCCTACGAGCAGTACTTC.